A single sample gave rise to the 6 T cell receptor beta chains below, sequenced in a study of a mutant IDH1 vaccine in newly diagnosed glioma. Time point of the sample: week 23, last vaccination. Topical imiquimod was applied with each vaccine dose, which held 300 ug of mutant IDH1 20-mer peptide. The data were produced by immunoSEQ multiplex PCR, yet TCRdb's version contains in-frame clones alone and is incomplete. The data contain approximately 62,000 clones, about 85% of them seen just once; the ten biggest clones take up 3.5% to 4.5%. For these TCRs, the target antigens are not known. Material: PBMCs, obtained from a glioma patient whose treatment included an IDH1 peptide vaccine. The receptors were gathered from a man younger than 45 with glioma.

CDR3 sequence reads: CASSHGTAATNEKLFF. As DNA, the CDR3 is TGTGCCAGCAGCCACGGGACAGCTGCAACTAATGAAAAACTGTTTTTT. This chain uses TRBV7-9 with TRBJ1-4; 7 bases map to TRBD1. The CDR3 is 16 residues long. From germline, CDR1 is SEHNR and CDR2 FQNEAQ (reference sequence). Trimming cost V 5 bases and J 0 bases; bases outside gene matches: 6.

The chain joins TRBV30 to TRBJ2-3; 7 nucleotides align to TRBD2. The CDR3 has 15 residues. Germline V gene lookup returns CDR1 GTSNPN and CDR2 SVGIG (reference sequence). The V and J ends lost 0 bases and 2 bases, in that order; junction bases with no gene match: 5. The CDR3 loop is CAWSVLGLTTDTQYF. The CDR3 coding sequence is TGTGCCTGGAGTGTACTGGGACTAACCACAGATACGCAGTATTTT.

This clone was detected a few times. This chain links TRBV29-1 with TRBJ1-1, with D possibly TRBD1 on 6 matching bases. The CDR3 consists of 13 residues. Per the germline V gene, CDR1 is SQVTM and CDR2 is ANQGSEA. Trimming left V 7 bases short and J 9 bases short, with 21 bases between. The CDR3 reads CSAPQGDTLQAFF. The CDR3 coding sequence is TGCAGCGCCCCCCAAGGGGACACCTTACAAGCTTTCTTT.

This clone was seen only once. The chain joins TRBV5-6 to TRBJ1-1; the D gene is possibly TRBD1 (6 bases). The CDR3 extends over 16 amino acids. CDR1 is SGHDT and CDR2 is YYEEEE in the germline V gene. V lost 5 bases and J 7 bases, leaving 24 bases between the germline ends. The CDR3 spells CASSFLEYTGPGEAFF. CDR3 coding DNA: TGTGCCAGCAGTTTCCTCGAATACACAGGGCCGGGTGAAGCTTTCTTT.

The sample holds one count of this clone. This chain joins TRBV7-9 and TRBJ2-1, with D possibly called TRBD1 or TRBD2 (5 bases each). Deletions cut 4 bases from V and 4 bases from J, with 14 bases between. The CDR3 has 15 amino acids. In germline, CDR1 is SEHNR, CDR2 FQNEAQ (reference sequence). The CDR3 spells CASSSTGTVYNEQFF. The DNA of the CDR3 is TGTGCCAGCAGCTCTACCGGGACGGTATACAATGAGCAGTTCTTC.

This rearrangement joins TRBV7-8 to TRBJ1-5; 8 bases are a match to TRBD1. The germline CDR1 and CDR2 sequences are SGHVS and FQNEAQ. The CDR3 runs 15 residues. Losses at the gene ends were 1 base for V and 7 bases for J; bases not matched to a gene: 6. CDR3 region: CASSLVGQGRQPQHF. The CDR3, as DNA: TGTGCCAGCAGCTTAGTTGGACAGGGAAGGCAGCCCCAGCATTTT.